The 21 T cell receptor beta chains below all came from one sample that was sequenced in a study of CD8 T cells in ankylosing spondylitis. TCRdb ran MiXCR on the 5' RACE reads and lists one entry per CDR3 protein. Here the sample spans around 300,000 distinct CDR3 sequences, approximately 14% being singletons. Sequenced material: blood, either unsorted or a sorted T cell fraction (not recorded which). All receptors derive from a male donor with ankylosing spondylitis or in good health (not recorded which).

This clonotype was counted only a few times. The J gene is TRBJ2-1, the V gene TRBV7-9; D could derive from TRBD1 or TRBD2 (5 bases each). Trimming removed 5 bases at V and 4 bases at J, with 12 bases between. CDR1 SEHNR and CDR2 FQNEAQ come from the germline V gene (reference sequence). The CDR3 consists of 14 residues. The CDR3 loop reads CASSRDGFYNEQFF. The CDR3 bases are TGTGCCAGCAGCCGGGACGGGTTTTACAATGAGCAGTTCTTC.

Ten or more counts support this clonotype. The CDR3 region has the DNA TGTGCCAGCAGTGCCCCGGGACAGGGCACAGATACGCAGTATTTT. Translating gives CASSAPGQGTDTQYF. The gene calls are TRBV6-4 and TRBJ2-3, with TRBD1 matching 8 bases. Unmatched junction bases numbered 4, after V lost 4 bases and J lost 1 base. The CDR3 loop spans 15 amino acids. CDR1 is MRHNA, CDR2 SNTAGT, per germline.

This chain's CDR3 is CASSLDSHSNIQYF. CDR3 DNA sequence: TGTGCCAGCAGCCTAGACAGCCACTCCAACATTCAGTACTTC. This chain connects TRBV7-2 to TRBJ2-4, with TRBD1 as a possible D gene (5 bases). The CDR3 contains 14 residues. The germline V gene has CDR1 SGHTA and CDR2 FQGNSA. Trimming took 5 bases from V and 7 from J, leaving 15 bases between them.

In this sample, this clonotype turned up many times. DNA of the CDR3: TGTGCCAGCAGTCCACAGGGTGCGGAGACCCAGTACTTC. Amino acid sequence: CASSPQGAETQYF. This chain links TRBV12-3 or TRBV12-4 with TRBJ2-5; D may be TRBD1 (6 bases). This CDR3 is built from 13 residues. V was pared by 5 bases and J by 5 bases, with 12 bases between.

This clonotype showed up many times. Written as DNA, the CDR3 is TGTGCCAGCAGTCCCGATGAAGGTCAGCCCCAGCATTTT. Translated: CASSPDEGQPQHF. The chain has TRBV12-3 or TRBV12-4 and TRBJ1-5; D call uncertain. This CDR3 is 13 amino acids long. V was pared by 5 bases and J by 6 bases, with 11 bases between.

The genes are TRBV27 and TRBJ2-1, with a possible D match to TRBD2 (7 bases). The germline V gene encodes CDR1 MNHEY and CDR2 SMNVEV (reference sequence). Trimming left V 2 bases short and J 0 bases short, with 11 bases between. The length of the CDR3 is 16 residues. The CDR3 region is CASSLNAGASYNEQFF. The CDR3 DNA reads as TGTGCCAGCAGTTTAAACGCGGGGGCCTCCTACAATGAGCAGTTCTTC.

The V and J genes are TRBV3-1 and TRBJ1-6; D gene uncertain. The germline CDR1 and CDR2 sequences are LGHDT and YNNKEL (reference sequence). This CDR3 spans 15 amino acids. Trimming shortened V by 4 bases and J by 7 bases, and 14 bases separated the two germline ends. The CDR3, as DNA: TGTGCCAGCAGCCCTGCCGAGGGATGGAATTCACCCCTCCACTTT. Residues: CASSPAEGWNSPLHF. The variable domain in full, completed from reference TRBV3-1 and TRBJ1-6, reads DTAVSQTPKYLVTQMGNDKSIKCEQNLGHDTMYWYKQDSKKFLKIMFSYNNKELIINETVPNRFSPKSPDKAHLNLHINSLELGDSAVYFCASSPAEGWNSPLHFGNGTRLTVT.

This clonotype was counted between two and nine times. The chain has TRBV12-3 or TRBV12-4 and TRBJ1-2; D unclear. The CDR3 loop spans 13 amino acids. Between the trimmed V and J ends, which lost 6 bases and 2 bases, there was a span of 10 bases. The CDR3 coding sequence is TGTGCCAGCAGCCACGACTGGAACTATGGCTACACCTTC. Translating it yields CASSHDWNYGYTF.

This clonotype was recorded a few times. CDR3 DNA: TGCGCCAGCAGCCCAGGACAGGGAGGAAGCTATGGCTACACCTTC. Residues: CASSPGQGGSYGYTF. The chain joins TRBV5-1 to TRBJ1-2, with TRBD1 matching over 8 bases. Germline CDR1 reads SGHRS; CDR2 reads YFSETQ. The CDR3 totals 15 residues. Trimming took 4 bases from V and 4 from J; bases not matched to a gene: 9.

This chain uses TRBV14 with TRBJ2-5; 8 bases map to TRBD1. CDR1 is SGHDN and CDR2 is FVKESK in the germline V gene. V was clipped by 4 bases and J by 9 bases; unmatched bases: 7. The CDR3 length is 13 residues. The CDR3 loop is CASSPGTGRAQYF. The CDR3 nucleotides are TGTGCCAGCAGCCCGGGGACAGGTAGGGCCCAGTACTTC.

This sequence joins TRBV7-2 and TRBJ2-1; 8 bases agree with TRBD2. The CDR3 is 15 amino acids. Germline CDR1 is SGHTA and CDR2 is FQGNSA. With V trimmed by 1 base and J by 4 bases, 3 bases remained unmatched. CDR3 in amino acids: CASSLEPGGYNEQFF. The CDR3 DNA reads as TGTGCCAGCAGCTTAGAACCGGGGGGGTACAATGAGCAGTTCTTC.

This clonotype was seen only a few times. J is TRBJ2-1 and V is TRBV7-9; D may correspond to TRBD1 or TRBD2 (5 bases each). Germline lookup yields CDR1 SEHNR and CDR2 FQNEAQ (reference sequence). The CDR3 totals 14 residues. The ends were cut back, 11 bases at V and 5 bases at J, with 19 bases in the middle. The CDR3 spells CASLRDATNNEQFF. CDR3 nucleotides: TGTGCCTCGCTCCGGGACGCCACCAACAATGAGCAGTTCTTC. Full variable domain (remainder filled in from reference TRBV7-9 and TRBJ2-1): DTGVSQNPRHKITKRGQNVTFRCDPISEHNRLYWYRQTLGQGPEFLTYFQNEAQLEKSRLLSDRFSAERPKGSFSTLEIQRTEQGDSAMYLCASLRDATNNEQFFGPGTRLTVL.

The chain carries TRBV20-1 and TRBJ2-4; D is perhaps TRBD2 (5 bases). From germline, CDR1 is DFQATT and CDR2 SNEGSKA (reference sequence). Trimming took off 6 bases at V and 0 bases at J, with 15 bases between the two ends. The CDR3 is 15 residues long. The CDR3 region has the DNA TGCAGTGCGGGGAGTAGGAGTCTAGCCAAAAACATTCAGTACTTC. This sequence encodes CSAGSRSLAKNIQYF.

The chain uses TRBV5-1 and TRBJ2-7, with 15 nucleotides matching TRBD2. V lost 4 bases and J lost 3; bases outside the gene matches: 8. The germline V gene has CDR1 SGHRS and CDR2 YFSETQ. This CDR3 has 17 amino acids. CDR3 nucleotides: TGCGCCAGCAGCCCGGGACTAGCGGGAGGAGGGTTCTACGAGCAGTACTTC. It yields the protein CASSPGLAGGGFYEQYF.

There are a few counts of this clonotype. The V gene is TRBV28, the J gene TRBJ2-3; D remains unclear. The germline CDR1 and CDR2 sequences are MDHEN and SYDVKM. Trimming stripped 8 bases from V and 1 base from J, with 13 bases between. The CDR3 contains 14 residues. For the CDR3, the DNA is TGTGCCAGCTGTGGCGGCGCAGGCACAGATACGCAGTATTTT. It encodes CASCGGAGTDTQYF.

The CDR3 region is CASSSRGQAQGETQYF. The DNA for the CDR3 is TGTGCCAGCAGCTCGAGGGGGCAGGCCCAAGGGGAGACCCAGTACTTC. This chain uses TRBV5-6 with TRBJ2-5, with 7 bases matching TRBD1. This CDR3 spans 16 amino acids. Germline CDR1 reads SGHDT; CDR2 reads YYEEEE. With 3 bases clipped from V and 5 bases from J, the junction kept 13 bases outside the gene matches.

The genes are TRBV12-3 or TRBV12-4 and TRBJ2-2; D is unclear. Trimming cost V 3 bases and J 4 bases, with 6 bases left between them. The CDR3 contains 13 residues. This CDR3 reads CASSFLLTGELFF. The CDR3, as DNA: TGTGCCAGCAGTTTTCTACTCACCGGGGAGCTGTTTTTT.

The chain uses TRBV15 and TRBJ2-3; no definite D call. This CDR3 region has 15 residues. Per germline, CDR1 LNHNV and CDR2 YYDKDF (reference sequence). The V and J ends lost 0 bases and 1 base respectively, with 8 bases between them. CDR3 residues: CATSREEKGTDTQYF. Written as DNA, the CDR3 is TGTGCCACCAGCAGAGAAGAGAAGGGCACAGATACGCAGTATTTT.

This clonotype was counted between two and nine times. The V gene is TRBV12-3 or TRBV12-4, the J gene TRBJ2-2, with a weak D call TRBD1 (5 bases). V gave up 3 bases and J gave up 3 bases, with 8 bases separating them. The CDR3 contains 14 residues. CDR3 sequence: CASSFTRDTGELFF. The CDR3 DNA reads TGTGCCAGCAGTTTCACCAGGGACACCGGGGAGCTGTTTTTT.

This clonotype has a handful of counts. The chain couples TRBV19 to TRBJ1-1; D gene ambiguous. The CDR3 loop spans 11 amino acids. Germline CDR1 LNHDA, CDR2 SQIVND (reference sequence). With 3 bases removed from V and 4 bases from J, the gap between germline ends came to 3 bases. The CDR3 reads CASSIFTEAFF. In DNA, the CDR3 is TGTGCCAGTAGTATTTTCACTGAAGCTTTCTTT.

The V call is TRBV20-1, the J call TRBJ1-4, with TRBD1 matching over 7 bases. The CDR3 has 14 amino acids. Unmatched junction bases numbered 11, after V lost 4 bases and J lost 9 bases. The V gene's germline CDR1 is DFQATT and CDR2 SNEGSKA (reference sequence). The CDR3 reads CSATPGTASQKLFF. The DNA of the CDR3 is TGCAGTGCTACCCCCGGGACAGCCAGCCAAAAACTGTTTTTT.